This T cell receptor beta chain stems from a study of sequential checkpoint blockade in melanoma. Study details: Each arm's sequence ended with maintenance nivolumab.

Described treatment: randomized to nivolumab then ipilimumab (arm A) or the reverse (arm B). PBMC sorting kept live CD3+CD8+ cells without CD19 or CD56. V was shortened by 2 bases and J by 0 bases, with 15 bases between the two germline ends. CDR3 length equals 17 residues. The assay was immunoSEQ multiplex PCR, and TCRdb's table has in-frame clones only and misses some. The data contain 35,000 to 45,000 clones, roughly 88% of them singletons. V is TRBV23-1 and J is TRBJ2-3, with D possibly matching TRBD1 (6 bases). TRBV23-1 is an open reading frame, and its role is uncertain. This receptor was obtained from a human donor with melanoma. Sequences were derived from CD8+ T cells sorted from blood (inferred from file names), sampled from a patient given nivolumab and ipilimumab in sequence. CDR3 sequence reads: CASSQGVDRNSTDTQYF. The CDR3 coding sequence is TGCGCCAGCAGTCAAGGGGTCGACAGGAATAGCACAGATACGCAGTATTTT.